This TCR beta chain was documented in a study of cytomegalovirus exposure and HLA in healthy donors. With 60 Vbeta and 13 Jbeta primers, the PCR was carried out. TCRdb's table, derived via immunoSEQ multiplex PCR, lists solely in-frame clones and lacks some. The sample includes 210,000 or so clones, over 60% of them seen just once. Germline CDR1 and CDR2: SGHRS and YFSETQ. V was clipped by 2 bases and J by 5 bases; unmatched bases: 3. The CDR3 spans 15 residues. The specimen was PBMCs. The source of this sequence is a man aged 18 to 30 in good health and CMV-seronegative. This rearrangement joins TRBV5-1 to TRBJ2-1; 11 bases align to TRBD2. The CDR3 coding sequence is TGCGCCAGCAGCTTTACTAGCGGGGGAAACAATGAGCAGTTCTTC. Protein: CASSFTSGGNNEQFF.